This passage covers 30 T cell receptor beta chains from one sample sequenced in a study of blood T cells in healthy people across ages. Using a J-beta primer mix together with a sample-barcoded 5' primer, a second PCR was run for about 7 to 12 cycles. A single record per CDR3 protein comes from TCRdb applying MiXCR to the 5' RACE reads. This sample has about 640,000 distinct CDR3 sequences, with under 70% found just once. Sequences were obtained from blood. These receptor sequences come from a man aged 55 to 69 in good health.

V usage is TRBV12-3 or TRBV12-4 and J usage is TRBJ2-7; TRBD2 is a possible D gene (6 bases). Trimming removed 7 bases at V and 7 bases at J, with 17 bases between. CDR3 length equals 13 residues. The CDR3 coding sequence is TGTGCCAGCAACAAACAGGATCGGGGGGAGCAGTACTTC. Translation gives CASNKQDRGEQYF.

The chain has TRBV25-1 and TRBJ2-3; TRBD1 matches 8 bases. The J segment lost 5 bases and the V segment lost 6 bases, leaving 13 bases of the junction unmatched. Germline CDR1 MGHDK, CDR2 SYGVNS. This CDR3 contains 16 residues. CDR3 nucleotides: TGTGCCAGCAGGACAACCGGGACAGGTTCTGGAGATACGCAGTATTTT. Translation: CASRTTGTGSGDTQYF.

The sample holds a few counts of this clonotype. The CDR3 protein is CSVEGGGFYEQYF. DNA for the CDR3: TGCAGCGTTGAGGGCGGGGGCTTTTACGAGCAGTACTTC. The J gene is TRBJ2-7, the V gene TRBV29-1, with D possibly being TRBD2 (7 bases). V dropped 3 bases and J dropped 4 bases, with 13 bases sitting between them. Germline lookup yields CDR1 SQVTM and CDR2 ANQGSEA. This CDR3 region has 13 residues.

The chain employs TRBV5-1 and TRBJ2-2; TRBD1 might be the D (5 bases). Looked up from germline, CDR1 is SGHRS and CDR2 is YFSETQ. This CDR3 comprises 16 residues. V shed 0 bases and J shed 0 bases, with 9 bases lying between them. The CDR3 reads CASSLVLGANTGELFF. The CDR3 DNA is TGCGCCAGCAGCTTGGTTTTAGGGGCGAACACCGGGGAGCTGTTTTTT. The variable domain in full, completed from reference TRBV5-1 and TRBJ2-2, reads KAGVTQTPRYLIKTRGQQVTLSCSPISGHRSVSWYQQTPGQGLQFLFEYFSETQRNKGNFPGRFSGRQFSNSRSEMNVSTLELGDSALYLCASSLVLGANTGELFFGEGSRLTVL.

The CDR3 protein is CSAESASGGAWTDTQYF. As DNA, the CDR3 is TGCAGTGCCGAGTCGGCTAGCGGGGGGGCGTGGACAGATACGCAGTATTTT. V and J are TRBV20-1 and TRBJ2-3; 12 bases agree with TRBD2. J was trimmed by 3 bases and V by 6 bases; bases with no gene match: 13. CDR3 size: 17 residues. Germline V gene data show CDR1 as DFQATT and CDR2 as SNEGSKA (reference sequence).

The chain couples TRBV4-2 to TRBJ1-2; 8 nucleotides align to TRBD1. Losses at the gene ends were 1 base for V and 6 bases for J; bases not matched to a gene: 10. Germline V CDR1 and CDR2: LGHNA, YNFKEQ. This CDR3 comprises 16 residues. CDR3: CASSQAPAQGVHGYTF. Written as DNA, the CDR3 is TGTGCCAGCAGCCAAGCACCCGCACAGGGGGTCCATGGCTACACCTTC.

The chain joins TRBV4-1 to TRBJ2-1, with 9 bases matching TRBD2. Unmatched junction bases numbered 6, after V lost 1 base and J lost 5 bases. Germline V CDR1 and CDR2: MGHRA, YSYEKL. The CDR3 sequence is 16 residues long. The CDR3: CASSQVAGGANNEQFF. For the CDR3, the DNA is TGCGCCAGCAGCCAAGTTGCGGGGGGGGCCAACAATGAGCAGTTCTTC.

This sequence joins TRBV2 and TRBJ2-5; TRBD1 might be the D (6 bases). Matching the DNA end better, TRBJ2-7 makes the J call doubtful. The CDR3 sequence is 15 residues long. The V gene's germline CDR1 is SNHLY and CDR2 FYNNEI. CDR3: CASSPDPTGYYEQYF. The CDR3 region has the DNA TGTGCCAGCAGTCCCGATCCGACAGGATACTACGAGCAGTACTTC.

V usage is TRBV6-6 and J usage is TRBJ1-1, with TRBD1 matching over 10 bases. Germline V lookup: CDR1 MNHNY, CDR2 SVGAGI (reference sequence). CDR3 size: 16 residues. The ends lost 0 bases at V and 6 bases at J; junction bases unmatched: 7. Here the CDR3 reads CASSYSSGQGYPEAFF. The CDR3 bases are TGTGCCAGCAGTTACTCCTCGGGACAGGGGTACCCTGAAGCTTTCTTT.

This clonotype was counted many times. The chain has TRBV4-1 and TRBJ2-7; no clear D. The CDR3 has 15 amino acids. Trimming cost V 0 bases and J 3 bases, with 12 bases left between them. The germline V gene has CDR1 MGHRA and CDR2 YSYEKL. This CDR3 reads CASSQEKGKVYEQYF. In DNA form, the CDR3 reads TGCGCCAGCAGCCAAGAAAAAGGGAAGGTCTACGAGCAGTACTTC.

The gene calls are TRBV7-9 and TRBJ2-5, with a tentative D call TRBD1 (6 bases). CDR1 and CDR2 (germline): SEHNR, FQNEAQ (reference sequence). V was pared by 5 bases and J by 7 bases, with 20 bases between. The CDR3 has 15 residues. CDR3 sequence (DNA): TGTGCCAGCAGCCGAGAGAGGACAGACCCAAGGACCCAGTACTTC. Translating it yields CASSRERTDPRTQYF.

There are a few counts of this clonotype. The CDR3 DNA reads as TGTGCCAGCAGCCCTGAGGTCGGTCGGAGCTATGGCTACACCTTC. It codes for CASSPEVGRSYGYTF. This chain links TRBV7-9 with TRBJ1-2, with D uncertain. V lost 5 bases to trimming and J lost 4 bases, with 17 bases between them. Germline loops: CDR1 SEHNR, CDR2 FQNEAQ (reference sequence). This CDR3 region has 15 residues.

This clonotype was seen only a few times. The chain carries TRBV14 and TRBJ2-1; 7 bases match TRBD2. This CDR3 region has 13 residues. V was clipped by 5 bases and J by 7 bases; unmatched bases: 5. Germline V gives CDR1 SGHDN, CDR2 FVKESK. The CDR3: CASSRTRGNEQFF. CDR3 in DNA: TGTGCCAGCAGCAGGACTAGAGGGAATGAGCAGTTCTTC. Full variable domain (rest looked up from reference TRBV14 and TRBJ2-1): EAGVTQFPSHSVIEKGQTVTLRCDPISGHDNLYWYRRVMGKEIKFLLHFVKESKQDESGMPNNRFLAERTGGTYSTLKVQPAELEDSGVYFCASSRTRGNEQFFGPGTRLTVL.

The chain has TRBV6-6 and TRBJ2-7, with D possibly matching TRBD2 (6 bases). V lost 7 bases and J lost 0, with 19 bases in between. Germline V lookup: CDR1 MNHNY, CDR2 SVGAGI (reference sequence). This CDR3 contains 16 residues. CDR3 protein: CASKYGPGESSYEQYF. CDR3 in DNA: TGTGCCAGCAAATACGGCCCGGGGGAAAGCTCCTACGAGCAGTACTTC.

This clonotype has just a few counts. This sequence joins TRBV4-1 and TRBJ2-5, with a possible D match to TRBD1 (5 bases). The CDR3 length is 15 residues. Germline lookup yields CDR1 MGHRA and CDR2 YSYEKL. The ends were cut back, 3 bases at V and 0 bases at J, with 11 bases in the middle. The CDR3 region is CASSQAPTDQETQYF. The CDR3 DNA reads TGCGCCAGCAGCCAGGCCCCGACAGACCAAGAGACCCAGTACTTC.

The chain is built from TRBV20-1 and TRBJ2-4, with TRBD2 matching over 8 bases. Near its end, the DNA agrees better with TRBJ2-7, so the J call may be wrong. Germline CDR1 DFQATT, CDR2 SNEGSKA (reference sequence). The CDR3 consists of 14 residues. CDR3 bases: TGCAGTGCTAGAATAGCGGGGTCTGACTACGAGCAGTACTTC. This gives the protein CSARIAGSDYEQYF.

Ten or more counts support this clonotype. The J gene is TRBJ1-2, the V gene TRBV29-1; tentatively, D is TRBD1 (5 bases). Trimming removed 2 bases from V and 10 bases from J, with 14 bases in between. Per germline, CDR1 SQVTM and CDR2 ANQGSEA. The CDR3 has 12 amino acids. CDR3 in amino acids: CSVEIRQGAYTF. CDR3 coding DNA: TGCAGCGTTGAAATTAGGCAGGGTGCCTACACCTTC.

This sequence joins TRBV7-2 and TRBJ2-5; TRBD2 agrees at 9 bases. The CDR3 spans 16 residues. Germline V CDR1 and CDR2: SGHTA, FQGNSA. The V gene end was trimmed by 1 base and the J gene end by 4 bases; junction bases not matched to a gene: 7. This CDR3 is CASSLEWRGGRETQYF. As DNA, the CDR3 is TGTGCCAGCAGCTTAGAGTGGCGGGGGGGCCGAGAGACCCAGTACTTC.

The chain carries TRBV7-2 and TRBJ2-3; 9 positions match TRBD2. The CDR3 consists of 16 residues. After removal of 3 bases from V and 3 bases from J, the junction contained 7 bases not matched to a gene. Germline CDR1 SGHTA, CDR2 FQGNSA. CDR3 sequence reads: CASSFRLAATTDTQYF. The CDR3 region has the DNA TGTGCCAGCAGCTTCCGACTAGCGGCTACTACAGATACGCAGTATTTT.

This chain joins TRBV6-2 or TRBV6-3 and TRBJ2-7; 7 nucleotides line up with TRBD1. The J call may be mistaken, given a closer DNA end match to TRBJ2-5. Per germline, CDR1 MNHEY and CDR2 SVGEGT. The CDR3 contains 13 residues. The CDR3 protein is CASTRQGSGTQYF. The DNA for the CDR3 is TGTGCCAGCACCCGACAGGGCTCGGGGACCCAGTACTTC.

The CDR3 here is CASSSGLAGFQETQYF. CDR3 sequence (DNA): TGCGCCAGCAGCTCTGGACTAGCGGGGTTCCAAGAGACCCAGTACTTC. J is TRBJ2-5 and V is TRBV5-1, with TRBD2 matching 12 bases. The CDR3 loop spans 16 amino acids. Germline V gene sequence: CDR1 SGHRS, CDR2 YFSETQ. The junction had 4 bases not matched to a gene; V was cut back by 3 bases and J by 1 base.

In DNA, the CDR3 is TGCGCCAGCAGGATAGGGATGGGGGAGACCCAGTACTTC. This codes for CASRIGMGETQYF. The gene calls are TRBV5-1 and TRBJ2-5; D gene ambiguous. The germline V gene has CDR1 SGHRS and CDR2 YFSETQ. There are 13 residues in the CDR3. V was trimmed by 5 bases and J by 5 bases, leaving 13 bases between them.

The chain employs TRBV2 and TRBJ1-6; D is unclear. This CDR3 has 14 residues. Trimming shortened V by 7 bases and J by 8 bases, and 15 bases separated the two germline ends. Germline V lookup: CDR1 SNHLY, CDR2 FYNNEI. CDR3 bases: TGTGCCAGCACTGTCGACCCGGGGTATTCACCCCTCCACTTT. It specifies CASTVDPGYSPLHF.

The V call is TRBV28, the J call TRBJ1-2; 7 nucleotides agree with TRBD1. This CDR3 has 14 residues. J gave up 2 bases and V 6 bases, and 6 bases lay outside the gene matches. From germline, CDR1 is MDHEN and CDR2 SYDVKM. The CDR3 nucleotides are TGTGCCAGCAGCACCGAGACAGGGAACTATGGCTACACCTTC. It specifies CASSTETGNYGYTF.

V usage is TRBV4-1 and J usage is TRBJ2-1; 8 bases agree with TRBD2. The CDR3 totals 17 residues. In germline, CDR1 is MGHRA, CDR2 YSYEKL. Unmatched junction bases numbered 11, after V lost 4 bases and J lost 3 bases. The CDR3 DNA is TGCGCCAGCAGCCTCGAGCCTAGCGGGCTCGTCTACAATGAGCAGTTCTTC. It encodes CASSLEPSGLVYNEQFF.

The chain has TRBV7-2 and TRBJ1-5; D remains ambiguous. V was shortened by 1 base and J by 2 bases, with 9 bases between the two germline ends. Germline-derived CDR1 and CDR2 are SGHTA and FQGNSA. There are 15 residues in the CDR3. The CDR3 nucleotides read TGTGCCAGCAGCTTAGTAGCGTTGGGCAATCAGCCCCAGCATTTT. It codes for CASSLVALGNQPQHF. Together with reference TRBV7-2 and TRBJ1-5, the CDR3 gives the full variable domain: GAGVSQSPSNKVTEKGKDVELRCDPISGHTALYWYRQSLGQGLEFLIYFQGNSAPDKSGLPSDRFSAERTGGSVSTLTIQRTQQEDSAVYLCASSLVALGNQPQHFGDGTRLSIL.

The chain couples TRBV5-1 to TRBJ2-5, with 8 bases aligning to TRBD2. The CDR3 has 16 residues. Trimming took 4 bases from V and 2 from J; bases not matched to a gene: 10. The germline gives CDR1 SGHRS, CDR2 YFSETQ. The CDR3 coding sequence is TGCGCCAGCAGCCCCGGCGGGGGGCGAGGACAAGAGACCCAGTACTTC. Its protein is CASSPGGGRGQETQYF.

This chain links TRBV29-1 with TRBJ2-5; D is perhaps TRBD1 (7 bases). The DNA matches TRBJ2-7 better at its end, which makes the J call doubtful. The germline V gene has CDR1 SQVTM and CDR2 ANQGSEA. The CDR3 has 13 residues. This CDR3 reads CSVATGRGGEQYF. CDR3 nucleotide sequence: TGCAGCGTAGCGACAGGGCGGGGAGGCGAGCAGTACTTC.

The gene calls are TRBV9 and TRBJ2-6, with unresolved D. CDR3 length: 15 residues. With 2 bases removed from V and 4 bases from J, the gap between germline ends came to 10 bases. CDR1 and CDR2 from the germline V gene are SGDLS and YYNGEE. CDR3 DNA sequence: TGTGCCAGCAGCGTGCCGTCTGGAGGGGCCAACGTCCTGACTTTC. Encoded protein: CASSVPSGGANVLTF.

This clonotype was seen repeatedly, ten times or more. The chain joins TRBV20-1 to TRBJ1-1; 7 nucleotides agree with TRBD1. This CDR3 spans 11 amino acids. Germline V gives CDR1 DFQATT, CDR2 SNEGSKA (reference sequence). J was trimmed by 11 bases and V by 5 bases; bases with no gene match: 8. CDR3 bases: TGCAGTGCTCCCCCCGACAGGGACGCTTTCTTT. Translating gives CSAPPDRDAFF.